This T cell receptor (beta chain) appears in the sequencing data of a study of cytomegalovirus exposure and HLA in healthy donors. This clone appeared a single time. Its antigen is not identified. After removal of 5 bases from V and 4 bases from J, the junction contained 7 bases not matched to a gene. This CDR3 comprises 14 residues. Germline V gene lookup returns CDR1 LNHDA and CDR2 SQIVND (reference sequence). Healthy bone marrow donors supplied every sample. PCR amplification relied on 60 Vbeta primers (plus 13 Jbeta primers). Method: immunoSEQ multiplex PCR; TCRdb's copy keeps in-frame clones and lacks some. The sample consists of about 170,000 clones, roughly 80% of them appearing once. Study results and limitations: Researchers reportedly found TCR beta sequences accurately predicted most subjects' HLA-A and HLA-B alleles. As a later analysis showed, several of the most significant clusters appeared to be linked to common viral pathogens. The authors listed 150 to 200 TCR beta chains as cytomegalovirus-associated.

The chain couples TRBV19 to TRBJ1-2; 7 nucleotides align to TRBD1. The sequenced material came from PBMCs. The receptor comes from a woman aged 50 to 65 in good health and CMV-seropositive. The CDR3 region has the DNA TGTGCCAGTAGTGAAACAACAGGGGTCTATGGCTACACCTTC. Translation: CASSETTGVYGYTF.